This TCR beta chain was documented in a study of T cell responses to AZD1222 COVID-19 vaccine. Study background: Pooled samples include second doses given at about 4 or 12 weeks.

Deletions cut 8 bases from V and 5 bases from J, with 12 bases between. Per germline, CDR1 MNHEY and CDR2 SVGAGI. The CDR3 runs 13 residues. TCRdb keeps only in-frame clones here, not all; method: immunoSEQ multiplex PCR. This sample has about 56,000 clones, with 80% to 90% found just once. Points from the study as a whole: The study reported that nearly half of spike-specific TCRs target unmutated variant regions. Researchers report vaccine-associated CD4 TCRs spanning spike, with dominance at 160-218 and 743-854.

As regards this clone: The antigen remains undetermined.

The TCR originated in an adult in good health. The V gene is TRBV6-5, the J gene TRBJ1-4, with unresolved D. The sequences come from peripheral blood, collected on day 0 of AZD1222 vaccination. CDR3 residues: CASDNRLNEKLFF. The DNA of the CDR3 is TGTGCCAGCGACAACAGATTGAATGAAAAACTGTTTTTT.